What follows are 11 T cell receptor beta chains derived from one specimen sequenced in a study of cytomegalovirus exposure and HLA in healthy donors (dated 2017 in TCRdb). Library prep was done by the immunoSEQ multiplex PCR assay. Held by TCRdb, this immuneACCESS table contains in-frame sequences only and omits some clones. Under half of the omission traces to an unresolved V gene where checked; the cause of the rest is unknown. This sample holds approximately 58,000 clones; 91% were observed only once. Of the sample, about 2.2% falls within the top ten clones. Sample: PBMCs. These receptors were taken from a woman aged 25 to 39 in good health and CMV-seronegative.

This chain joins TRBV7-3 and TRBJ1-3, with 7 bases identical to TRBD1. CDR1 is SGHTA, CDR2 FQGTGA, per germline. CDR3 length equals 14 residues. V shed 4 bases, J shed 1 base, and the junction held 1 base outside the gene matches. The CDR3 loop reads CASSSGGSGNTIYF. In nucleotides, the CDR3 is TGTGCCAGCAGCTCAGGGGGATCTGGAAACACCATATATTTT.

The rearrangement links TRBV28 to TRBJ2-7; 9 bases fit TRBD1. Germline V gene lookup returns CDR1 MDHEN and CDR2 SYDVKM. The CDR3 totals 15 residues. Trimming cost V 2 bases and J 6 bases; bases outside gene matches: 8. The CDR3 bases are TGTGCCAGCAGTTTAAGTGGGACAGGGACGGGCGAGCAGTACTTC. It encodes CASSLSGTGTGEQYF.

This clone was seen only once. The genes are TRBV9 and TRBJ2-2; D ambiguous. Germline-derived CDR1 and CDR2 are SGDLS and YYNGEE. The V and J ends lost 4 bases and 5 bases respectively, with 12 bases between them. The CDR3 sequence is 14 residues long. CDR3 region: CASSPQSQTGELFF. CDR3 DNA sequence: TGTGCCAGCAGCCCCCAGTCACAGACCGGGGAGCTGTTTTTT.

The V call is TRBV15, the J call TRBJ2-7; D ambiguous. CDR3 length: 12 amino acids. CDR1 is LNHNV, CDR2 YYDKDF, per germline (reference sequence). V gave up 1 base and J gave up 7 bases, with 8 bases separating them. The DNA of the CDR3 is TGTGCCACCAGCAGAGGACTCGGGGAGCAGTACTTC. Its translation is CATSRGLGEQYF.

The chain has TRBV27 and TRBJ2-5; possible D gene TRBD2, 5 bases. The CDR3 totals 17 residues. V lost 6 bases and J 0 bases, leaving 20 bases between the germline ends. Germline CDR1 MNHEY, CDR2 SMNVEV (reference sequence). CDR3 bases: TGTGCCAGCAGGTTGGGCCGGGCTAGCCTGTACCAAGAGACCCAGTACTTC. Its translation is CASRLGRASLYQETQYF.

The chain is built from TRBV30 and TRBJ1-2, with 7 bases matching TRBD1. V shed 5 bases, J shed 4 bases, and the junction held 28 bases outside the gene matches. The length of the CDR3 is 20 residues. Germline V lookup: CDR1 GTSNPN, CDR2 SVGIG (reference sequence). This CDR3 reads CAWRERADRASDQLIYGYTF. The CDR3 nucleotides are TGTGCCTGGCGGGAACGGGCTGACAGGGCATCCGATCAACTGATCTATGGCTACACCTTC.

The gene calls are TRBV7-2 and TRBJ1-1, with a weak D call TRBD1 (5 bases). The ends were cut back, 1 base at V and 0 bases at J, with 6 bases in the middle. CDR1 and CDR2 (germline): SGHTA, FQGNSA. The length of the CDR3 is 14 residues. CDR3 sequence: CASSLEGLNTEAFF. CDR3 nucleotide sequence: TGTGCCAGCAGCTTAGAGGGGCTGAACACTGAAGCTTTCTTT.

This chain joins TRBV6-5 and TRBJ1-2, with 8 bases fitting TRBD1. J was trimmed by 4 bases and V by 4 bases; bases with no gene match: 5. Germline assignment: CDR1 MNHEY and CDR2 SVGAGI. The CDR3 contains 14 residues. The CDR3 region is CASSSPDRGYGYTF. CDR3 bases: TGTGCCAGCAGTTCCCCAGACAGGGGCTATGGCTACACCTTC.

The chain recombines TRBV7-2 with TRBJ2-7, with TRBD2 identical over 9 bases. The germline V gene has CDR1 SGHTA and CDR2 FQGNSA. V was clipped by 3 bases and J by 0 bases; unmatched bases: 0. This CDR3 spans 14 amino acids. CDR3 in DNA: TGTGCCAGCAGCTTTAGCGGGAGCTCCTACGAGCAGTACTTC. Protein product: CASSFSGSSYEQYF.

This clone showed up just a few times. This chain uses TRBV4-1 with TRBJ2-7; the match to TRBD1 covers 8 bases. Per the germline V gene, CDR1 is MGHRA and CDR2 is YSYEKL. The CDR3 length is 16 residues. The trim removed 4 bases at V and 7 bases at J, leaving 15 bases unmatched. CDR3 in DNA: TGCGCCAGCAGCCGACTGACAGGGGACCTCCCGGGTGAGCAGTACTTC. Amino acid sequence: CASSRLTGDLPGEQYF.

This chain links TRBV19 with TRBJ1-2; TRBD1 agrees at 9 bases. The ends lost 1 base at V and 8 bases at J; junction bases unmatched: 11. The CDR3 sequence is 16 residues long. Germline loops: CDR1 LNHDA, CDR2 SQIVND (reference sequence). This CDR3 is CASSIARRADRGGYTF. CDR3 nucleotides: TGTGCCAGTAGTATAGCGCGACGTGCGGACAGGGGAGGCTACACCTTC.